This T cell receptor (beta chain) originates from a study of blood T cells in healthy people across ages. V gave up 1 base and J gave up 7 bases; unmatched junction bases: 8. CDR1 and CDR2 from the germline V gene are SGHRS and YFSETQ. The CDR3 is 15 residues long. In this sample, this clonotype turned up once. A J-beta primer mix and a sample-barcoded 5' primer were used in a second PCR of roughly 7 to 12 cycles. Each cDNA molecule, via a template-switch adaptor with 12 random nucleotides, was tagged. TCRdb fed the 5' RACE reads into MiXCR, producing one record per CDR3 protein. The sample includes about 970,000 distinct CDR3 sequences, about 51% of them seen just once. Peripheral blood was drawn, ten milliliters per donor.

The gene calls are TRBV5-1 and TRBJ2-1; TRBD1 matches at 7 bases. The sequenced sample consisted of blood. The receptor comes from a woman aged 55-75 years in good health. The CDR3 region has the DNA TGCGCCAGCAGCTTGACAGGGGCTGGCGGGAATGAGCAGTTCTTC. Translating it yields CASSLTGAGGNEQFF.